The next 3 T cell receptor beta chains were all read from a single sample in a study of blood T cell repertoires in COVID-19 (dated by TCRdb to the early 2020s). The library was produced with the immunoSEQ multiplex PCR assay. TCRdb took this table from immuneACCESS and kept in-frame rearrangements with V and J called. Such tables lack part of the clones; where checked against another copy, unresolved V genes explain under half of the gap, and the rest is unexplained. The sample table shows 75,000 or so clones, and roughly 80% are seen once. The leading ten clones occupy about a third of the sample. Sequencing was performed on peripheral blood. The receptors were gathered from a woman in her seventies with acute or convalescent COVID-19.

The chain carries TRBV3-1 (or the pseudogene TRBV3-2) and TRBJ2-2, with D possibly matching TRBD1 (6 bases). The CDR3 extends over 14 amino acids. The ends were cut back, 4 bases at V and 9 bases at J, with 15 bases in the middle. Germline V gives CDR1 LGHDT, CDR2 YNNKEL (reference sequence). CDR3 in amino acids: CASSLNSGDRELFF. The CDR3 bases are TGTGCCAGCAGCCTTAATTCAGGGGACCGGGAGCTGTTTTTT.

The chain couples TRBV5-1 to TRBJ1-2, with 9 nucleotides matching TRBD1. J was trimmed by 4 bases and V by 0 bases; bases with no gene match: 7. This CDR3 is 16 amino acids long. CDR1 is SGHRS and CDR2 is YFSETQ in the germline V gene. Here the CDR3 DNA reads TGCGCCAGCAGCTTGGACGCGGGACAGGGTGCCTATGGCTACACCTTC. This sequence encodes CASSLDAGQGAYGYTF.

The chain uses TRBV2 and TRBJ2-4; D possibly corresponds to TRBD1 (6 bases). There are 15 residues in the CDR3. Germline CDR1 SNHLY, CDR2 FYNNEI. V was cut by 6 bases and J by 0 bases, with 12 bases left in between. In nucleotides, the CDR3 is TGTGCCAGCAGCATAGGACAGCTAGCCAAAAACATTCAGTACTTC. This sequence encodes CASSIGQLAKNIQYF.